This entry describes one T cell receptor (beta chain). Some clones are missing from TCRdb's copy, which holds only in-frame ones; the method was immunoSEQ multiplex PCR. The sample records tens of thousands of clones, under 95% being singletons. The record originates from a study of PD-1 blockade in classical Hodgkin lymphoma. Germline V CDR1 and CDR2: SGHRS, YFSETQ. The V end lost 4 bases, the J end lost 3 bases, and 16 bases lay between the germline ends. The CDR3 extends over 15 amino acids. There was relapse after autologous stem cell transplantation in every patient, and there was variation in brentuximab vedotin exposure.

Source: peripheral blood mononuclear cells (PBMCs), taken at baseline. The receptor comes from a human donor with classical Hodgkin lymphoma. The rearrangement joins TRBV5-1 to TRBJ2-5, with D perhaps TRBD1 or TRBD2 (5 bases each). CDR3 sequence reads: CASSPGPQREETQYF. The CDR3 nucleotides read TGCGCCAGCAGCCCGGGGCCGCAGAGAGAAGAGACCCAGTACTTC.